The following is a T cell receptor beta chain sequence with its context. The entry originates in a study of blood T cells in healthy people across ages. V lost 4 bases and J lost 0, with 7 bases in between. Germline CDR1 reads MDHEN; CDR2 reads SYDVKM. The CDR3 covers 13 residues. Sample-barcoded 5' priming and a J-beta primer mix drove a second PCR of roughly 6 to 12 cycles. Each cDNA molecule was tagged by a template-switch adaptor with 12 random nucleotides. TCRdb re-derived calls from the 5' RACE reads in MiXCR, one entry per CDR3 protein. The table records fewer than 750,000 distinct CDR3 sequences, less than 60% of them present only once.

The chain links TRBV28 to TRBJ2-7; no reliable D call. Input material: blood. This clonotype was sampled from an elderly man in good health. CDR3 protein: CASSCYNSYEQYF. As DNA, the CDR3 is TGTGCCAGCAGTTGTTACAACTCCTACGAGCAGTACTTC.